What follows describes a single T cell receptor beta chain. Germline V gives CDR1 SGHRS, CDR2 YFSETQ. With 0 bases removed from V and 6 bases from J, the gap between germline ends came to 7 bases. This CDR3 is built from 12 residues. The data are from a study of graft-versus-host responses after intestinal transplantation. Study overall: Multivisceral, liver-intestinal, or isolated intestinal grafts were transplanted into recipients.

The data were produced by immunoSEQ multiplex PCR, yet TCRdb's version contains in-frame clones alone and is incomplete. The sample gives about 21,000 clones, more than 40% of which show up once; about 0.9% is in the top ten. This chain connects TRBV5-1 to TRBJ2-7; unclear D gene. The sequencing used alloreactive CD4+ T cells from a mixed lymphocyte reaction culture, collected before intestinal transplant. Documented subset: CFSE-low proliferating T cells sorted from roughly six-day pre-transplant mixed lymphocyte reaction (GvH or HvG direction). This receptor was identified in a human patient who received an intestinal transplant. This CDR3 is CASSLAGFEQYF. In DNA form, the CDR3 reads TGCGCCAGCAGCTTGGCCGGTTTCGAGCAGTACTTC. Drawing the rest from reference TRBV5-1 and TRBJ2-7, the complete variable domain is KAGVTQTPRYLIKTRGQQVTLSCSPISGHRSVSWYQQTPGQGLQFLFEYFSETQRNKGNFPGRFSGRQFSNSRSEMNVSTLELGDSALYLCASSLAGFEQYFGPGTRLTVT.